This T cell receptor (beta chain) was found in a study of identical twins. Study-wide findings and caveats: Conclusions leaned on cross-sectional statistical analysis and did not track the same donors over time.

The trim removed 5 bases at V and 4 bases at J, leaving 9 bases unmatched. Germline CDR1 reads SGHRS; CDR2 reads YFSETQ. The CDR3 has 15 residues. TCRdb re-analysed the 5' RACE reads in MiXCR, keeping a single row per CDR3 protein. The sample holds roughly 720,000 distinct CDR3 sequences; 18% are singletons and the top ten take around 13%. This clonotype was observed a handful of times. Its target is not known. Another study also made use of these data, one on T cells expressing NK-cell markers. This second study notes: Underlying the TCR beta repertoires were sorted CD3+CD56+NKG2C+, CD3+CD56+NKG2C- and CD3+CD56-NKG2C+ T cells. Seven of the eight sequenced donors were classified as HCMV-seropositive, and one was classified as seronegative.

The sample taken for sequencing was PBMCs. The sequence derives from a young woman in good health. The chain recombines TRBV5-1 with TRBJ2-1, with TRBD1 matching 7 bases. The CDR3 region is CASRPGQLTYNEQFF. The CDR3 DNA reads as TGCGCCAGCAGGCCGGGACAGCTTACATACAATGAGCAGTTCTTC.